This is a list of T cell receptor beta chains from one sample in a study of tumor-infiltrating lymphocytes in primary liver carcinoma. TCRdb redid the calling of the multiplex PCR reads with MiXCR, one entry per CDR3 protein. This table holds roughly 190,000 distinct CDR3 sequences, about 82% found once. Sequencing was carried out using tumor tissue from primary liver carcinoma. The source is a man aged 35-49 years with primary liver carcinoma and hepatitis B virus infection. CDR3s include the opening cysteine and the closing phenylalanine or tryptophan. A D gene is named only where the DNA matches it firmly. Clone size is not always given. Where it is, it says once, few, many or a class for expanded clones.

cdr3_aa: CDSNLVRAEQFF
cdr3_nt: TGCGACAGCAACTTGGTCAGGGCCGAGCAGTTCTTC
d_call: -
v_call: TRBV5-1
clone_size: -
j_call: TRBJ2-1
cdr3_length: 12

cdr3_aa: CVSTHAGGQGSNEQFF
cdr3_nt: TGTGTCAGCACTCACGCCGGGGGACAGGGGAGCAATGAGCAGTTCTTC
d_call: TRBD1
v_call: TRBV4-2
clone_size: -
j_call: TRBJ2-1
cdr3_length: 16

cdr3_aa: CRVEDPGGNSYEQYF
cdr3_nt: TGCAGAGTTGAGGATCCAGGAGGGAACTCCTACGAGCAGTACTTC
d_call: -
v_call: TRBV29-1
clone_size: -
j_call: TRBJ2-7
cdr3_length: 15

cdr3_aa: CASRTSGRAWVEQFF
cdr3_nt: TGTGCCAGTAGGACTAGCGGGAGGGCCTGGGTTGAGCAGTTCTTC
d_call: TRBD2
v_call: TRBV6-6
clone_size: -
j_call: TRBJ2-1
cdr3_length: 15

cdr3_aa: CVSSQEIGTEKLFF
cdr3_nt: TGCGTCAGCAGTCAAGAAATCGGGACAGAAAAACTGTTTTTT
d_call: -
v_call: TRBV4-3
clone_size: few
j_call: TRBJ1-4
cdr3_length: 14

cdr3_aa: CASRVVAEQIQYF
cdr3_nt: TGTGCCAGCAGGGTAGTAGCGGAACAGATCCAGTACTTC
d_call: -
v_call: TRBV6-8
clone_size: -
j_call: TRBJ2-5
cdr3_length: 13

cdr3_aa: CSVQESGHSNTEAFF
cdr3_nt: TGCAGCGTTCAGGAATCCGGACATTCGAACACTGAAGCTTTCTTT
d_call: -
v_call: TRBV29-1
clone_size: -
j_call: TRBJ1-1
cdr3_length: 15

cdr3_aa: CATCDFLTSGGVGEQFF
cdr3_nt: TGTGCCACCTGTGATTTTCTCACTAGCGGAGGGGTTGGGGAGCAGTTCTTC
d_call: TRBD2
v_call: TRBV24-1
clone_size: -
j_call: TRBJ2-1
cdr3_length: 17

cdr3_aa: CSVAPGWAMNIESFF
cdr3_nt: TGCAGCGTTGCCCCTGGTTGGGCAATGAACATTGAGTCTTTCTTT
d_call: -
v_call: TRBV29-1
clone_size: -
j_call: TRBJ1-1
cdr3_length: 15

cdr3_aa: CASSLAGGTGTHYF
cdr3_nt: TGTGCCAGCAGCTTAGCGGGAGGCACAGGTACGCACTATTTT
d_call: TRBD2
v_call: TRBV7-3
clone_size: -
j_call: TRBJ2-3
cdr3_length: 14

cdr3_aa: CAGSPVRAGCYEQYF
cdr3_nt: TGCGCCGGCAGCCCCGTTCGAGCGGGATGCTACGAGCAGTACTTC
d_call: TRBD2
v_call: TRBV4-3
clone_size: -
j_call: TRBJ2-7
cdr3_length: 15

cdr3_aa: CNYSGTSTNEQFF
cdr3_nt: TGCAACTACTCCGGGACAAGTACCAATGAGCAGTTCTTC
d_call: -
v_call: TRBV29-1
clone_size: -
j_call: TRBJ2-1
cdr3_length: 13

cdr3_aa: CISSDSLTGHNSPLHF
cdr3_nt: TGCATCAGCAGCGACAGCCTGACAGGCCATAATTCACCCCTCCACTTT
d_call: -
v_call: TRBV5-1
clone_size: -
j_call: TRBJ1-6
cdr3_length: 16

cdr3_aa: CVSGLTEGGEKPFF
cdr3_nt: TGTGTCAGCGGATTGACAGAGGGGGGTGAAAAACCGTTTTTT
d_call: -
v_call: TRBV12-3/TRBV12-4
clone_size: -
j_call: TRBJ1-4
cdr3_length: 14

cdr3_aa: CESSLGVSNNEQSF
cdr3_nt: TGTGAAAGCAGCTTAGGCGTCTCGAACAATGAGCAGTCCTTC
d_call: -
v_call: TRBV11-3
clone_size: -
j_call: TRBJ2-1
cdr3_length: 14

cdr3_aa: CASSLGDLVRGNEQFF
cdr3_nt: TGTGCCAGTAGCTTAGGGGACCTGGTAAGGGGCAATGAGCAGTTCTTC
d_call: -
v_call: TRBV13
clone_size: once
j_call: TRBJ2-1
cdr3_length: 16

cdr3_aa: CASSLAWGQGEDTEALF
cdr3_nt: TGCGCCAGCAGCTTGGCCTGGGGTCAGGGGGAGGACACTGAAGCTCTCTTT
d_call: TRBD1
v_call: TRBV5-1
clone_size: -
j_call: TRBJ1-1
cdr3_length: 17

cdr3_aa: CGSSRSGQGNTEAFF
cdr3_nt: TGTGGCAGCAGTAGATCGGGACAGGGGAACACTGAAGCTTTCTTT
d_call: TRBD1
v_call: TRBV12-3/TRBV12-4
clone_size: -
j_call: TRBJ1-1
cdr3_length: 15

cdr3_aa: CACSPDLPSSEQFF
cdr3_nt: TGTGCCTGCAGCCCCGACCTCCCATCCAGCGAGCAGTTCTTC
d_call: -
v_call: TRBV5-4
clone_size: -
j_call: TRBJ2-1
cdr3_length: 14

cdr3_aa: CAGSLSGVNIGEQLF
cdr3_nt: TGTGCCGGCAGCCTTAGCGGGGTGAACATCGGGGAGCAGTTATTT
d_call: TRBD2
v_call: TRBV11-1
clone_size: -
j_call: TRBJ2-2
cdr3_length: 15

cdr3_aa: CASSLPGKEQYF
cdr3_nt: TGTGCCAGCAGCTTGCCCGGTAAGGAGCAGTACTTC
d_call: -
v_call: TRBV7-9
clone_size: many
j_call: TRBJ2-7
cdr3_length: 12

cdr3_aa: CATRLAGGDEEFF
cdr3_nt: TGTGCCACGAGACTAGCGGGAGGGGATGAGGAGTTCTTC
d_call: TRBD2
v_call: TRBV24-1
clone_size: -
j_call: TRBJ2-1
cdr3_length: 13

cdr3_aa: CSDTGGWGVNIEAFF
cdr3_nt: TGCAGCGATACAGGGGGCTGGGGGGTGAACATTGAAGCTTTCTTT
d_call: TRBD1
v_call: TRBV29-1
clone_size: -
j_call: TRBJ1-1
cdr3_length: 15

cdr3_aa: CSARPAAETQYF
cdr3_nt: TGCAGTGCTAGACCCGCAGCGGAGACCCAGTACTTC
d_call: -
v_call: TRBV20-1
clone_size: -
j_call: TRBJ2-5
cdr3_length: 12

cdr3_aa: CAISGARGGASNNSPLHF
cdr3_nt: TGTGCCATCAGTGGGGCGAGGGGGGGCGCCTCTAATAATTCACCCCTCCACTTT
d_call: -
v_call: TRBV10-3
clone_size: -
j_call: TRBJ1-6
cdr3_length: 18

cdr3_aa: CASSSDAYEQYF
cdr3_nt: TGCGCCAGCAGCTCGGATGCCTACGAGCAGTACTTC
d_call: -
v_call: TRBV5-1
clone_size: -
j_call: TRBJ2-7
cdr3_length: 12

cdr3_aa: CSAARGASYNEQFF
cdr3_nt: TGCAGTGCCGCACGGGGGGCTTCATACAATGAGCAGTTCTTC
d_call: -
v_call: TRBV20-1
clone_size: -
j_call: TRBJ2-1
cdr3_length: 14

cdr3_aa: CACSLVRLAEGPIADTQSF
cdr3_nt: TGTGCCTGCAGCTTAGTCAGACTAGCGGAAGGGCCGATCGCAGATACGCAGTCTTTT
d_call: TRBD2
v_call: TRBV11-2
clone_size: -
j_call: TRBJ2-3
cdr3_length: 19

cdr3_aa: CASRLSGVAGSYEQYF
cdr3_nt: TGTGCCAGCAGGTTGTCGGGGGTAGCTGGCAGCTACGAGCAGTACTTC
d_call: -
v_call: TRBV5-6
clone_size: -
j_call: TRBJ2-7
cdr3_length: 16

cdr3_aa: CASSFNDRPDTQYF
cdr3_nt: TGCGCCAGCAGCTTTAATGACAGACCGGATACTCAGTATTTT
d_call: -
v_call: TRBV5-1
clone_size: -
j_call: TRBJ2-3
cdr3_length: 14

cdr3_aa: CASIPEDREYETQYF
cdr3_nt: TGCGCCAGCATTCCTGAGGACAGGGAGTACGAGACCCAGTACTTC
d_call: TRBD1
v_call: TRBV4-1
clone_size: -
j_call: TRBJ2-5
cdr3_length: 15

cdr3_aa: CDSSLWGAVSEKLFF
cdr3_nt: TGCGACAGCAGCCTATGGGGGGCGGTTAGTGAAAAGCTGTTTTTT
d_call: -
v_call: TRBV4-1
clone_size: -
j_call: TRBJ1-4
cdr3_length: 15

cdr3_aa: CASSLSRQGLEYGYSF
cdr3_nt: TGTGCCAGCAGCTTATCCCGCCAAGGGTTAGAGTATGGCTACTCCTTT
d_call: -
v_call: TRBV7-8
clone_size: -
j_call: TRBJ1-2
cdr3_length: 16

cdr3_aa: CASSHSGTGESYEQYF
cdr3_nt: TGCGCCAGCAGCCATTCCGGGACAGGGGAGTCCTACGAGCAGTACTTC
d_call: TRBD1
v_call: TRBV4-3
clone_size: many
j_call: TRBJ2-7
cdr3_length: 16

cdr3_aa: CATSMGGGNYEQYF
cdr3_nt: TGCGCCACTTCGATGGGGGGCGGAAACTACGAGCAGTACTTC
d_call: -
v_call: TRBV4-1
clone_size: -
j_call: TRBJ2-7
cdr3_length: 14

cdr3_aa: CSCTGSSRDTQYF
cdr3_nt: TGCAGCTGTACCGGGAGTAGCAGAGATACGCAGTATTTT
d_call: -
v_call: TRBV29-1
clone_size: -
j_call: TRBJ2-3
cdr3_length: 13

cdr3_aa: CSSSLRGQSTDTQYF
cdr3_nt: TGTTCCAGCAGCCTAAGAGGGCAGAGCACAGATACGCAGTATTTC
d_call: -
v_call: TRBV4-2
clone_size: -
j_call: TRBJ2-3
cdr3_length: 15

cdr3_aa: CASSYSIGGAEAFF
cdr3_nt: TGTGCCAGCAGTTACTCGATTGGGGGAGCTGAAGCTTTCTTT
d_call: -
v_call: TRBV6-5
clone_size: -
j_call: TRBJ1-1
cdr3_length: 14

cdr3_aa: CASSQDSGAGDEHYF
cdr3_nt: TGCGCCAGTAGCCAAGATAGTGGGGCGGGAGACGAGCATTACTTC
d_call: TRBD2
v_call: TRBV4-3
clone_size: -
j_call: TRBJ2-7
cdr3_length: 15

cdr3_aa: CLVTSGNTEAFF
cdr3_nt: TGCCTCGTCACGTCAGGGAACACTGAAGCTTTCTTT
d_call: -
v_call: TRBV29-1
clone_size: -
j_call: TRBJ1-1
cdr3_length: 12

cdr3_aa: CVSSLGEYGYTF
cdr3_nt: TGTGTCAGCAGTTTGGGTGAATATGGCTACACCTTC
d_call: -
v_call: TRBV12-3/TRBV12-4
clone_size: -
j_call: TRBJ1-2
cdr3_length: 12

cdr3_aa: CASNSGVVASNEQFF
cdr3_nt: TGTGCCAGCAACTCAGGGGTAGTGGCCTCAAATGAGCAGTTCTTC
d_call: -
v_call: TRBV7-9
clone_size: -
j_call: TRBJ2-1
cdr3_length: 15

cdr3_aa: CANWDRGYLDTEASF
cdr3_nt: TGTGCCAACTGGGACCGAGGGTATCTGGACACTGAAGCTTCTTTT
d_call: -
v_call: TRBV7-8
clone_size: -
j_call: TRBJ1-1
cdr3_length: 15

cdr3_aa: CAWTAFEGTEVFF
cdr3_nt: TGTGCCTGGACGGCCTTCGAGGGTACTGAAGTTTTCTTT
d_call: -
v_call: TRBV30
clone_size: -
j_call: TRBJ1-1
cdr3_length: 13

cdr3_aa: CASMETGGKETQYF
cdr3_nt: TGTGCCAGCATGGAAACAGGGGGAAAAGAGACCCAGTATTTC
d_call: TRBD1
v_call: TRBV6-6
clone_size: -
j_call: TRBJ2-5
cdr3_length: 14

cdr3_aa: CASSLGRGAKKLFF
cdr3_nt: TGTGCCAGCAGCCTCGGACGGGGGGCGAAAAAACTGTTTTTT
d_call: -
v_call: TRBV11-2
clone_size: -
j_call: TRBJ1-4
cdr3_length: 14

cdr3_aa: CSMPEESGELFF
cdr3_nt: TGCAGCATGCCTGAGGAGAGCGGGGAGCTGTTTTTT
d_call: -
v_call: TRBV29-1
clone_size: -
j_call: TRBJ2-2
cdr3_length: 12

cdr3_aa: CTSSIWDRGTQETQYF
cdr3_nt: TGTACCAGCAGTATCTGGGACAGGGGTACCCAAGAGACCCAGTACTTC
d_call: TRBD1
v_call: TRBV6-6
clone_size: -
j_call: TRBJ2-5
cdr3_length: 16

cdr3_aa: CASSNRGRNADTQYF
cdr3_nt: TGTGCCAGCAGCAACAGGGGGAGGAACGCAGATACGCAGTATTTT
d_call: TRBD1
v_call: TRBV5-8
clone_size: many
j_call: TRBJ2-3
cdr3_length: 15

cdr3_aa: CTSSWGTVNTEAFF
cdr3_nt: TGTACCAGTAGCTGGGGGACAGTGAACACTGAAGCTTTCTTT
d_call: TRBD1
v_call: TRBV11-2
clone_size: -
j_call: TRBJ1-1
cdr3_length: 14

cdr3_aa: CASSLGLAASSDTQYF
cdr3_nt: TGTGCCAGCAGCTTGGGACTAGCGGCCTCCTCAGATACGCAGTATTTT
d_call: TRBD2
v_call: TRBV7-3
clone_size: -
j_call: TRBJ2-3
cdr3_length: 16

cdr3_aa: CASKGVLAGGQETQYF
cdr3_nt: TGTGCCAGCAAGGGCGTGCTAGCGGGAGGGCAAGAGACCCAGTACTTC
d_call: TRBD2
v_call: TRBV6-5
clone_size: -
j_call: TRBJ2-5
cdr3_length: 16

cdr3_aa: CASTFKGLAGETQYF
cdr3_nt: TGTGCTAGCACCTTCAAGGGACTAGCGGGAGAGACCCAGTACTTC
d_call: TRBD2
v_call: TRBV11-1
clone_size: -
j_call: TRBJ2-5
cdr3_length: 15

cdr3_aa: CASGSPGEGYEQFF
cdr3_nt: TGTGCCAGCGGGAGTCCGGGAGAGGGATATGAGCAGTTCTTC
d_call: -
v_call: TRBV6-6
clone_size: -
j_call: TRBJ2-1
cdr3_length: 14

cdr3_aa: CSVSDNTDMQYF
cdr3_nt: TGTAGCGTTTCCGACAACACAGATATGCAGTATTTT
d_call: -
v_call: TRBV29-1
clone_size: few
j_call: TRBJ2-3
cdr3_length: 12

cdr3_aa: CASSQEAATGYNGQFF
cdr3_nt: TGCGCCAGCAGCCAAGAGGCTGCGACAGGGTACAATGGGCAGTTCTTC
d_call: TRBD1
v_call: TRBV4-1
clone_size: -
j_call: TRBJ2-1
cdr3_length: 16